The clone carrying this T cell receptor (beta chain) was detected once. The antigen is undetermined. Trimming stripped 4 bases from V and 6 bases from J, with 22 bases between. Germline V gene lookup returns CDR1 SGHNT and CDR2 YYREEE (reference sequence). This CDR3 has 16 amino acids. These data are taken from a study of T cells in tumors after PD-1 blockade. Study-level background: Treatment was either pembrolizumab 200 mg every 3 weeks or cemiplimab 350 mg every 2 weeks. A subset received ongoing vismodegib 150 mg daily alongside anti-PD-1 therapy. Mean per blood sample: 90,000 to 120,000 templates (roughly 22,000-270,000), around 35,000 unique clonotypes. Regarding the study as a whole: Some novel exhausted tumor clones appeared in pre-treatment blood, suggesting peripheral recruitment.

The repertoire was sequenced with immunoSEQ multiplex PCR; TCRdb's copy has only in-frame clones and lacks some. The sample carries 14,000 or so clones, 70% to 85% recorded once. The rearrangement joins TRBV5-4 to TRBJ1-1, with D possibly being TRBD1 (6 bases). The receptor comes from a human donor with basal cell carcinoma. The specimen comprised PBMCs, sampled after anti-PD-1 treatment. The CDR3 coding sequence is TGTGCCAGCAGCACCGGGACACCCAACGGAGGTTCTGAAGCTTTCTTT. This translates into CASSTGTPNGGSEAFF.